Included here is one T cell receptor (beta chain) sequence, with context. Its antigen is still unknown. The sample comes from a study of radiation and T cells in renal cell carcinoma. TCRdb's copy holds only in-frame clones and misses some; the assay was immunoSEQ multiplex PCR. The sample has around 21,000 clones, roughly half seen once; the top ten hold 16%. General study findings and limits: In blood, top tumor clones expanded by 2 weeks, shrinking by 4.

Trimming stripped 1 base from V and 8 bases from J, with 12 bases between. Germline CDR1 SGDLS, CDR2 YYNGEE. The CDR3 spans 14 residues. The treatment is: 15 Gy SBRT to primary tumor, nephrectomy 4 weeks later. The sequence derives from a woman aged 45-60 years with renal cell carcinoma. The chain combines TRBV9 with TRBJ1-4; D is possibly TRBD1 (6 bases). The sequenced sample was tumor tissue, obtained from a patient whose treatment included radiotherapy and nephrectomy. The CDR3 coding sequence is TGTGCCAGCAGCGTATCAGGGGTAGAGGAAAAACTGTTTTTT. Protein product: CASSVSGVEEKLFF.